This TCR beta chain was recovered during a study of T-cell reconstitution after alpha-beta-depleted transplantation in children. This clonotype was counted a few times. Its matching antigen is unknown. Unique molecular identifiers were used in preparing the TCRbeta library. MiXCR was run by TCRdb on the PCR reads, yielding one entry per CDR3 protein. Of a few hundred thousand distinct CDR3 sequences in the sample, around 25% were seen once. Overall study results and limits: In some patients, recipient T cells and intrathymic progenitors surviving conditioning explained high day-60 diversity. At the one-year point after transplant, T-cell counts and TCRbeta diversity were found to come mostly from T cells that had been newly produced. Several hundred expanded graft clones reportedly were the source of alpha-beta T cells about two months after transplant.

Germline CDR1 and CDR2: SGHVS and FNYEAQ. After removal of 1 base from V and 2 bases from J, the junction contained 19 bases not matched to a gene. The CDR3 totals 21 residues. The rearrangement joins TRBV7-6 to TRBJ2-3; 9 nucleotides line up with TRBD2. This sequence was found in a male patient aged 10-17 years who had a stem cell transplant for acute lymphoblastic leukemia, so the T cells may come from the graft donor. The specimen was PBMCs, mostly from graft donor cells, collected 180 days after TCRalphabeta/CD19-depleted stem cell transplant. Here the CDR3 reads CASSLGRASGDLSFPTDTQYF. The CDR3 region has the DNA TGTGCCAGCAGCTTAGGTCGAGCTAGCGGGGATCTTAGCTTCCCCACAGATACGCAGTATTTT. The entire variable domain, with the rest obtained from reference TRBV7-6 and TRBJ2-3, is as follows: GAGVSQSPRYKVTKRGQDVALRCDPISGHVSLYWYRQALGQGPEFLTYFNYEAQQDKSGLPNDRFSAERPEGSISTLTIQRTEQRDSAMYRCASSLGRASGDLSFPTDTQYFGPGTRLTVL.